This T cell receptor (beta chain) derives from a study of blood T cell repertoires in COVID-19. For the study at large: Samples of COVID-19 (acute and convalescent) were obtained from the United States, Italy and Spain. T cells, B-cell-depleted T cells, or PBMCs provided the cDNA or gDNA that served as material.

Germline loops: CDR1 SGHVS, CDR2 FQNEAQ. The CDR3 spans 16 residues. V shed 5 bases and J 4 bases; nucleotides not matched to a gene: 9. Authors' analysis steps: Reference gene primer amplification yielded estimated nucleated cell counts. This table comes from immunoSEQ multiplex PCR, and its TCRdb copy is limited to in-frame clones, with some not included. V and J calls and clone size are given by that table; D and trimming were obtained from the DNA. The table lists 150,000 to 200,000 clones, 82% of them singletons, with 8.4% in the top ten. J is TRBJ2-4 and V is TRBV7-8, with TRBD2 matching over 9 bases. The source material was peripheral blood. The sequence was obtained from a woman between 65 and 79 years old with acute or convalescent COVID-19. CDR3 sequence: CASSAPIAGVKNIQYF. The CDR3 bases are TGTGCCAGCAGCGCACCGATAGCGGGAGTTAAAAACATTCAGTACTTC.